The rows below give T cell receptor beta chains drawn from one sample of a study of control samples from healthy donors and cancer patients. Sequencing was performed with immunoSEQ multiplex PCR; in TCRdb, only in-frame clones are kept and a portion is missing. Among over 200,000 clones listed, about 80% were seen once. The sequenced sample was PBMCs. Receptor source: a woman in her sixties with lung cancer. Both conserved end residues are part of each CDR3. The D gene is left open where the match is weak. Clone size is shown for a subset of rows, as once, few, many or a class of expanded clone.

J gene: TRBJ1-4; clone size: .; V gene: TRBV6-5; D gene: TRBD1; CDR3 DNA: TGTGCCAGCACCTGGACAGGGGGGAGCGGTGAAAAACTGTTTTTT; CDR3 protein: CASTWTGGSGEKLFF
J gene: TRBJ2-5; clone size: .; V gene: TRBV5-1; D gene: .; CDR3 DNA: TGCGCCAGCAGCTTGGCCTATCGGGTGGAAGAGACCCAGTACTTC; CDR3 protein: CASSLAYRVEETQYF
J gene: TRBJ2-1; clone size: .; V gene: TRBV5-1; D gene: TRBD2; CDR3 DNA: TGCGCCAGCAGCCTAACTAGCGGGAGCTACAATGAGCAGTTCTTC; CDR3 protein: CASSLTSGSYNEQFF
J gene: TRBJ1-1; clone size: .; V gene: TRBV29-1; D gene: .; CDR3 DNA: TGCAGCGTTGACAGGGTGAACACTGAAGCTTTCTTT; CDR3 protein: CSVDRVNTEAFF
J gene: TRBJ2-2; clone size: .; V gene: TRBV5-6; D gene: TRBD2; CDR3 DNA: TGTGCCAGCAGCTTGGAAGCGGGAGCCACCGGGGAGCTGTTTTTT; CDR3 protein: CASSLEAGATGELFF
J gene: TRBJ2-1; clone size: .; V gene: TRBV28; D gene: TRBD1; CDR3 DNA: TGTGCCAGCAGCCGCCGTGTTCCAGGGAAGACAGGGGTGCAGTTCTTC; CDR3 protein: CASSRRVPGKTGVQFF
J gene: TRBJ1-4; clone size: .; V gene: TRBV2; D gene: .; CDR3 DNA: TGTGCCAGCAGTGACCGGGGGGGACCTAATGAAAAACTGTTTTTT; CDR3 protein: CASSDRGGPNEKLFF
J gene: TRBJ2-3; clone size: .; V gene: TRBV2; D gene: .; CDR3 DNA: TGTGCCAGCAGCTCCTTAACAGATACGCAGTATTTT; CDR3 protein: CASSSLTDTQYF
J gene: TRBJ1-2; clone size: .; V gene: TRBV27; D gene: .; CDR3 DNA: TGTGCCAGCAGTCCCGACGGGTATGGCTACACCTTC; CDR3 protein: CASSPDGYGYTF
J gene: TRBJ1-5; clone size: .; V gene: TRBV2; D gene: TRBD1; CDR3 DNA: TGTGCCAGCCTAAATGGGACAGTAAGCAATCAGCCCCAGCATTTT; CDR3 protein: CASLNGTVSNQPQHF
J gene: TRBJ2-7; clone size: once; V gene: TRBV5-4; D gene: .; CDR3 DNA: TGTGCCAGCAGCTTCGGGAGTAGCGCGGAATACGAGCAGTACTTC; CDR3 protein: CASSFGSSAEYEQYF
J gene: TRBJ2-1; clone size: .; V gene: TRBV4-2; D gene: TRBD2; CDR3 DNA: TGTGCCAGCAGCCAAGTGGGACTAGCCGGCAATGAGCAGTTCTTC; CDR3 protein: CASSQVGLAGNEQFF
J gene: TRBJ1-1; clone size: .; V gene: TRBV7-3; D gene: TRBD1; CDR3 DNA: TGTGCCAGCAGCTTTGGGACAGACACTGAAGCTTTCTTT; CDR3 protein: CASSFGTDTEAFF
J gene: TRBJ1-2; clone size: .; V gene: TRBV10-3; D gene: .; CDR3 DNA: TGTGCCATCAGTGAGAATGAGGGAATAGGTGGCTACACCTTC; CDR3 protein: CAISENEGIGGYTF
J gene: TRBJ2-7; clone size: once; V gene: TRBV20-1; D gene: TRBD1; CDR3 DNA: TGCAGTGCTGGAGGGGACAGGGGCTGCGAATTC; CDR3 protein: CSAGGDRGCEF
J gene: TRBJ1-5; clone size: .; V gene: TRBV12-3/TRBV12-4; D gene: .; CDR3 DNA: TGTGCCAGCAGACTTTCAAGCAATCAGCCCCAGCATTTT; CDR3 protein: CASRLSSNQPQHF
J gene: TRBJ2-1; clone size: .; V gene: TRBV9; D gene: TRBD2; CDR3 DNA: TGTGCCAGCAGCCCCAGCGGGATATCGGACAATGAGCAGTTCTTC; CDR3 protein: CASSPSGISDNEQFF